This T cell receptor (beta chain) appears in the sequencing data of a study of T cell responses to AZD1222 COVID-19 vaccine. Study conclusions and caveats: Only a handful of AZD1222 recipients, roughly 6 in all, had baseline seropositivity.

Concerning this clone itself: Its target is unknown.

The CDR3 spans 11 residues. Germline CDR1 SQVTM, CDR2 ANQGSEA. V lost 6 bases to trimming and J lost 7 bases, with 12 bases between them. Sequenced by immunoSEQ multiplex PCR; TCRdb stores in-frame clones only, minus some. The sample lists 100,000 to 150,000 clones, around 91% occurring once. This sequence joins TRBV29-1 and TRBJ1-2; possibly TRBD1 for D (6 bases). This clonotype was obtained from an adult in good health. Sequenced material: peripheral blood, taken on day 0 of MenACWY control vaccination. The CDR3 sequence is CSVGTKGGYTF. The CDR3 region has the DNA TGCAGCGTCGGGACAAAGGGTGGCTACACCTTC.